The present entry profiles one T cell receptor beta chain with its context. The sample comes from a study of breast tumors, draining lymph nodes, adjacent tissues. The lymph nodes were axillary draining lymph nodes from breast cancer patients. CDR1 is MNHEY, CDR2 SVGEGT, per germline. This CDR3 is 17 amino acids long. Unmatched junction bases numbered 13, after V lost 7 bases and J lost 3 bases. MiXCR was run by TCRdb on the multiplex PCR reads, yielding one entry per CDR3 protein. This sample carries approximately 150,000 distinct CDR3 sequences, approximately 32% of them seen once, and the ten largest clones take approximately 2.2%.

The gene calls are TRBV6-2 or TRBV6-3 and TRBJ2-1; the match to TRBD2 covers 9 bases. The sample taken for sequencing was axillary lymph node tissue. This TCR came from a female donor with breast cancer. Some clones in this sample may be carry-over from other donors' samples. In DNA form, the CDR3 reads TGTGCCAGCACCCGATTGGGCGGGGGGGCCATCTACAATGAGCAGTTCTTC. Its protein is CASTRLGGGAIYNEQFF.